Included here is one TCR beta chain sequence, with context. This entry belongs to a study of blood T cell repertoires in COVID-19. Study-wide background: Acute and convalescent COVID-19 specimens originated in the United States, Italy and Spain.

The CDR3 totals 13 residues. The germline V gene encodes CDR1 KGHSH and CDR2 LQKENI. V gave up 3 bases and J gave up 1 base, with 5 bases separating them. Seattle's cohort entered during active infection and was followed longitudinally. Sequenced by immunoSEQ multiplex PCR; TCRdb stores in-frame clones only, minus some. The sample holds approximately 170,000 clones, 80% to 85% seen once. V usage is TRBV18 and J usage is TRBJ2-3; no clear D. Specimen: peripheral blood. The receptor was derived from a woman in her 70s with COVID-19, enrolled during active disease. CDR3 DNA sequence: TGTGCCAGCTCACCTCCAGGCACAGATACGCAGTATTTT. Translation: CASSPPGTDTQYF.